This is a list of T cell receptor beta chains from one sample in a study of cytomegalovirus exposure and HLA in healthy donors. The repertoire was sequenced with immunoSEQ multiplex PCR; TCRdb's copy has only in-frame clones and lacks some. Counted here are roughly 130,000 clones, 65% to 85% occurring once; the ten biggest clones make up just under 1%. The sequenced sample consisted of PBMCs. The source is a man between 18 and 35 years old in good health and CMV-seronegative. Both conserved end residues are part of each CDR3. A D gene is named only where the DNA matches it firmly. Expanded clones are given a class, and other clones once, few, many or no size at all.

d_call | j_call | v_call | clone_size | cdr3_nt | cdr3_aa
. | TRBJ1-1 | TRBV25-1 | once | TGTGCCAGCAGTGAAGGCGGTATGAACACTGAAGCTTTCTTT | CASSEGGMNTEAFF
. | TRBJ1-1 | TRBV11-2 | . | TGTGCCAGCAGCTTAGTCCAGGGGTTTGAAGCTTTCTTT | CASSLVQGFEAFF
. | TRBJ2-7 | TRBV18 | . | TGTGCCAGCTCACTTACCGGGTTCACGAGCTCCTACGAGCAGTACTTC | CASSLTGFTSSYEQYF
. | TRBJ2-3 | TRBV6-5 | . | TGTGCCAGCAGTTACGGTGAACTGACAGATACGCAGTATTTT | CASSYGELTDTQYF
TRBD1 | TRBJ2-7 | TRBV7-9 | few | TGTGCCAGCACCTCCCGGGACAGGGTATACGAGCAGTACTTC | CASTSRDRVYEQYF
TRBD1 | TRBJ1-6 | TRBV4-1 | . | TGCGCCAGCAGCCCCCGACAGGGAAATTCACCCCTCCACTTT | CASSPRQGNSPLHF
TRBD2 | TRBJ2-4 | TRBV19 | . | TGTGCCAGTAGTATATTTGAGCGGGGGGGCCGGTCCAAAAACATTCAGTACTTC | CASSIFERGGRSKNIQYF
TRBD1 | TRBJ2-5 | TRBV4-3 | . | TGCGCCAGCAGCCAAACAGGGGGCGCGGGGTGGGAGCAGTACTTC | CASSQTGGAGWEQYF
. | TRBJ1-6 | TRBV9 | . | TGTGCCAGCAGCGTAGCCCTGGGAGGACCCCTCCACTTT | CASSVALGGPLHF
. | TRBJ2-5 | TRBV5-1 | . | TGCGCCAGCAGCCGGAGGGGTGAACCAGCCGGGGAGACCCAGTACTTC | CASSRRGEPAGETQYF
TRBD1 | TRBJ1-2 | TRBV7-2 | . | TGTGCCAGCAGCATTAGGACAGGCTATGGCTACACCTTC | CASSIRTGYGYTF
. | TRBJ1-1 | TRBV9 | once | TGTGCCAGCAGCGTAGTACCTCCTGAACAGGCCGCTGAAGCTTTCTTT | CASSVVPPEQAAEAFF
. | TRBJ2-3 | TRBV30 | . | TGTGCCCAGAAGGGCAGGGGCATCGATACGCAGTATTTT | CAQKGRGIDTQYF
. | TRBJ1-3 | TRBV13 | once | TGTGCCAGCGGTCAACGGTCTGGAAACACCATATATTTT | CASGQRSGNTIYF
. | TRBJ2-3 | TRBV5-5 | . | TGTGCCAGCAGCTTGGAGGGGGTCACAGATACGCAGTATTTT | CASSLEGVTDTQYF
TRBD1 | TRBJ1-4 | TRBV5-1 | . | TGCGCCAGCAGCTTGGCCCTAAACAGGGGTGCGGAAAAACTGTTTTTT | CASSLALNRGAEKLFF
TRBD1 | TRBJ1-2 | TRBV18 | . | TGTGCCAGCTCACAAGTCGGACAGGGACGACTTGCAAACTATGGCTACACCTTC | CASSQVGQGRLANYGYTF
TRBD2 | TRBJ2-5 | TRBV5-4 | . | TGTGCCAGCAGCTTGGGCGGGGGGCAAGAGACCCAGTACTTC | CASSLGGGQETQYF
. | TRBJ1-1 | TRBV30 | . | TGTGCCTGGGGGGGGTACACTGAAGCTTTCTTT | CAWGGYTEAFF
. | TRBJ1-6 | TRBV7-9 | . | TGTGCCAGCAGCTTCGGGGGAACTAATAATTCACCCCTCCACTTT | CASSFGGTNNSPLHF